This T cell receptor (beta chain) was obtained from a study of T cell responses to AZD1222 COVID-19 vaccine. Whole-study context: The study pooled second doses at about 4 or about 12 weeks. Study-level findings and limits: Unmutated variant regions are reportedly the target of nearly half of TCRs that are spike-specific. Two AZD1222 administrations were followed by greater Spike-specific TCR breadth and depth.

Note on this clone: Antigen: not known.

Trimming removed 0 bases at V and 4 bases at J, with 9 bases between. The CDR3 is made up of 14 amino acids. Germline CDR1 is SGHNT and CDR2 is YYREEE (reference sequence). The protocol was immunoSEQ multiplex PCR, while the TCRdb copy is restricted to in-frame clones and leaves out a portion. The table has about 120,000 clones, about 90% seen once. Source: peripheral blood, taken on day 0 of AZD1222 vaccination. This sequence was found in an adult in good health. V and J are TRBV5-4 and TRBJ2-3; D is perhaps TRBD1 or TRBD2 (5 bases each). This CDR3 is CASSLGSGPDTQYF. The CDR3 region has the DNA TGTGCCAGCAGCTTGGGATCGGGGCCAGATACGCAGTATTTT.